These T cell receptor beta chains were read from a single sample in a study of T cell responses to AZD1222 COVID-19 vaccine. Here immunoSEQ multiplex PCR was the method, and the copy in TCRdb shows in-frame clones only, minus some. This sample has roughly 100,000 clones, with 90% found just once. The source material was peripheral blood, sampled on day 0 of AZD1222 vaccination. The source is an adult in good health. Both conserved end residues are part of each CDR3. D genes are given only for firm matches.

TRBJ1-1 . TRBV15 TGTGCCACCAGCACCCCAAGGGGGGGAGCTTTCTTT CATSTPRGGAFF
TRBJ2-5 . TRBV7-3 TGTGCCAGCAGCTTAAGCGACCAAGAGACCCAGTACTTC CASSLSDQETQYF
TRBJ2-7 TRBD1 TRBV7-9 TGTGCCAGCAGCCAACAGGGGGCGTTGGACGAGCAGTACTTC CASSQQGALDEQYF
TRBJ1-2 . TRBV9 TGTGCCAGCAGCGCGGGGACGATTCCACCCGGCGACACCTTC CASSAGTIPPGDTF
TRBJ2-3 . TRBV7-8 TGTGCCAGCAGCTTAGAGGCGGTAAACACAGATACGCAGTATTTT CASSLEAVNTDTQYF
TRBJ2-7 . TRBV28 TGTGCCAGCAGTTTGGGGTCCTACGAGCAGTACTTC CASSLGSYEQYF
TRBJ2-7 TRBD2 TRBV27 TGTGCCAGCAGTTCAAGCGGGGGGACCTACGAGCAGTACTTC CASSSSGGTYEQYF
TRBJ1-1 . TRBV4-1 TGCGCCAGCAGCCAAGGAGGCAGGGGAGCTTTCTTT CASSQGGRGAFF
TRBJ2-5 . TRBV3-1/TRBV3-2 TGTGCCAGCAGCTCAAGTGTGGGGCACCAAGAGACCCAGTACTTC CASSSSVGHQETQYF
TRBJ2-3 TRBD2 TRBV19 TGTGCCAGTAGTATCGGGGGGGCTATGGATACGCAGTATTTT CASSIGGAMDTQYF
TRBJ2-3 . TRBV5-1 TGCGCCAGCAGCTTTGGACGGGGGAGCACAGATACGCAGTATTTT CASSFGRGSTDTQYF
TRBJ1-5 . TRBV6-5 TGTGCCAGCAGTTTAAGGGGCAATCAGCCCCAGCATTTT CASSLRGNQPQHF
TRBJ2-7 . TRBV9 TGTGCCAGCAGCGTAGCCAGAATAAGCTACGAGCAGTACTTC CASSVARISYEQYF
TRBJ1-1 . TRBV5-8 TGTGCCAGCAGCTTGACCCCTAAGAACACTGAAGCTTTCTTT CASSLTPKNTEAFF
TRBJ1-5 . TRBV19 TGTGCCAGTAGTCCCCGGGCCTTATATAGCAATCAGCCCCAGCATTTT CASSPRALYSNQPQHF
TRBJ1-1 . TRBV27 TGTGCCAGCAGCTGGGGGAGGGAATCTGAAGCTTTCTTT CASSWGRESEAFF